This TCR beta chain was found in a study of shared clonotypes between healthy human individuals. CDR3 length: 14 amino acids. Deletions cut 5 bases from V and 5 bases from J, with 12 bases between. Germline loops: CDR1 SGHTA, CDR2 FQGNSA. The study ran the assay at deep level. Here immunoSEQ multiplex PCR was the method, and the copy in TCRdb shows in-frame clones only, minus some. The data contain 600,000 to 750,000 clones, just under 75% of them seen just once; the ten biggest clones take up approximately 1.7%. The source material was memory CD4+ T cells sorted from blood. Subset indicated: CD45RA-negative fraction. The V call is TRBV7-2, the J call TRBJ2-2; D possibly matches TRBD1 or TRBD2 (5 bases each). This receptor was obtained from a woman aged 25 to 45 in good health. CDR3 DNA sequence: TGTGCCAGCAGCGGAGGATGGGGGACCGGGGAGCTGTTTTTT. This sequence encodes CASSGGWGTGELFF.